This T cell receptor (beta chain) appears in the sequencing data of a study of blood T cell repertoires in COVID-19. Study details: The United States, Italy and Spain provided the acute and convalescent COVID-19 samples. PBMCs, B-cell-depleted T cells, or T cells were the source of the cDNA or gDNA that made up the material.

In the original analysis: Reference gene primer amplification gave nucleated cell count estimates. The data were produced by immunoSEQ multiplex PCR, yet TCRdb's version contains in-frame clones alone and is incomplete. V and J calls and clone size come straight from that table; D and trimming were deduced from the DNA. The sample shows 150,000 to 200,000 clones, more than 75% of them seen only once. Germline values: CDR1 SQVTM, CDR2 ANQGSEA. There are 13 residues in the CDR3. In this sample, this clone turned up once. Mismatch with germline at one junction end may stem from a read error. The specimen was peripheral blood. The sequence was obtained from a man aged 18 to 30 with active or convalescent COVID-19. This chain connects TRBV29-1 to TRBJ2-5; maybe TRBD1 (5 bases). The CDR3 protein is CSAEQVLRETQYF. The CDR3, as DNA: TGCAGCGCTGAACAGGTATTACGAGAGACCCAGTACTTC.